The 29 T cell receptor beta chains presented below share a single source sample, sequenced in a study of blood T cell repertoires in COVID-19. Using immunoSEQ multiplex PCR, the repertoire was profiled, and TCRdb retains in-frame clones only, with some absent. The data hold some 150,000 clones, with roughly four fifths observed a single time. The material sequenced was peripheral blood. Receptor source: a human donor with acute or convalescent COVID-19. The donor label of this sample is uncertain.

CDR3 protein: CASRVDNLNTEAFF. CDR3 in DNA: TGTGCCAGTAGGGTGGACAACCTGAACACTGAAGCTTTCTTT. The gene calls are TRBV19 and TRBJ1-1; maybe TRBD1 (5 bases). Trimming left V 6 bases short and J 0 bases short, with 11 bases between. CDR1 and CDR2 from the germline V gene are LNHDA and SQIVND (reference sequence). CDR3 length: 14 amino acids.

The V gene is TRBV24-1, the J gene TRBJ2-3; 8 bases are a match to TRBD2. This CDR3 spans 15 amino acids. Germline V gives CDR1 KGHDR, CDR2 SFDVKD. Unmatched junction bases numbered 8, after V lost 4 bases and J lost 6 bases. The CDR3 coding sequence is TGTGCCACCAGTGAACAGCCGACGGGAGGGGATACGCAGTATTTT. Translating it yields CATSEQPTGGDTQYF.

The V gene is TRBV27, the J gene TRBJ2-1; 11 nucleotides line up with TRBD2. V was pared by 8 bases and J by 10 bases, with 10 bases of the junction left unmatched. CDR1 and CDR2 (germline): MNHEY, SMNVEV (reference sequence). The CDR3 is made up of 14 amino acids. The CDR3 DNA follows: TGTGCCAGCCGACTAGCGGGGACGCAATGGGAGCAGTTCTTC. Residues: CASRLAGTQWEQFF.

This chain connects TRBV6-6 to TRBJ2-5; 10 positions match TRBD2. This CDR3 spans 16 amino acids. CDR1 MNHNY and CDR2 SVGAGI come from the germline V gene (reference sequence). V lost 7 bases, J lost 1 base, and 9 bases stayed unmatched. CDR3 region: CASKGASGGLQETQYF. CDR3 DNA: TGTGCCAGCAAAGGGGCTAGCGGGGGTCTCCAAGAGACCCAGTACTTC.

The chain is built from TRBV2 and TRBJ2-5, with D maybe TRBD1 (6 bases). The CDR3 covers 12 residues. The germline V gene has CDR1 SNHLY and CDR2 FYNNEI. With 5 bases removed from V and 5 bases from J, the gap between germline ends came to 9 bases. CDR3 region: CASSRGSETQYF. The CDR3, as DNA: TGTGCCAGCAGTAGGGGGAGTGAGACCCAGTACTTC.

The J gene is TRBJ1-6, the V gene TRBV3-1 (or the pseudogene TRBV3-2), with D maybe TRBD1 (5 bases). Germline V lookup: CDR1 LGHDT, CDR2 YNNKEL (reference sequence). Trimming removed 4 bases from V and 6 bases from J, with 13 bases in between. This CDR3 spans 15 amino acids. The CDR3 is CASSRVTASNSPLHF. The CDR3 nucleotides read TGTGCCAGCAGCCGAGTGACAGCCTCTAATTCACCCCTCCACTTT.

This clone was detected once. The V and J genes are TRBV9 and TRBJ2-3; possible D gene TRBD1, 5 bases. CDR3 size: 17 residues. Between the trimmed V and J ends, which lost 0 bases and 0 bases, there was a span of 14 bases. Per the germline V gene, CDR1 is SGDLS and CDR2 is YYNGEE. This CDR3 reads CASSVAGAPASTDTQYF. The CDR3 bases are TGTGCCAGCAGCGTAGCTGGGGCCCCCGCTAGCACAGATACGCAGTATTTT. The full variable domain, with the rest looked up from reference TRBV9 and TRBJ2-3, is DSGVTQTPKHLITATGQRVTLRCSPRSGDLSVYWYQQSLDQGLQFLIQYYNGEERAKGNILERFSAQQFPDLHSELNLSSLELGDSALYFCASSVAGAPASTDTQYFGPGTRLTVL.

V and J are TRBV3-1 (or the pseudogene TRBV3-2) and TRBJ2-2, with 7 bases matching TRBD2. Germline CDR1 LGHDT, CDR2 YNNKEL (reference sequence). After removal of 4 bases from V and 2 bases from J, the junction contained 1 base not matched to a gene. The CDR3 extends over 14 amino acids. CDR3 sequence: CASSRGGNTGELFF. The CDR3 DNA reads TGTGCCAGCAGCCGGGGGGGAAACACCGGGGAGCTGTTTTTT.

The chain links TRBV19 to TRBJ1-5; D remains unclear. Germline V lookup: CDR1 LNHDA, CDR2 SQIVND (reference sequence). The CDR3 sequence is 12 residues long. Trimming left V 7 bases short and J 6 bases short, with 10 bases between. The CDR3 loop reads CASTLGSQPQHF. DNA of the CDR3: TGTGCCAGTACCCTGGGGAGTCAGCCCCAGCATTTT. The variable domain in full, with the rest retrieved from reference TRBV19 and TRBJ1-5, is DGGITQSPKYLFRKEGQNVTLSCEQNLNHDAMYWYRQDPGQGLRLIYYSQIVNDFQKGDIAEGYSVSREKKESFPLTVTSAQKNPTAFYLCASTLGSQPQHFGDGTRLSIL.

The rearrangement joins TRBV4-1 to TRBJ2-1; 10 bases fit TRBD2. J lost 0 bases, V lost 4 bases, and 3 bases had no gene match. From germline, CDR1 is MGHRA and CDR2 YSYEKL. The CDR3 length is 16 residues. In nucleotides, the CDR3 is TGCGCCAGCAGCCGGGCTAGCGGGGGCTCCTACAATGAGCAGTTCTTC. This gives the protein CASSRASGGSYNEQFF.

This clone has only one observation. This chain connects TRBV4-1 to TRBJ1-5; D not resolved. The CDR3 consists of 15 residues. Trimming took off 6 bases at V and 5 bases at J, with 17 bases between the two ends. Looked up from germline, CDR1 is MGHRA and CDR2 is YSYEKL. CDR3: CASSPQRPGDQPQHF. The DNA of the CDR3 is TGCGCCAGCAGTCCCCAACGGCCCGGGGATCAGCCCCAGCATTTT.

The chain couples TRBV2 to TRBJ1-6, with a weak D call TRBD1 (6 bases). The length of the CDR3 is 15 residues. The germline CDR1 and CDR2 sequences are SNHLY and FYNNEI. Trimming removed 3 bases from V and 14 bases from J, with 20 bases in between. CDR3 DNA sequence: TGTGCCAGCAGTGATGTGACAGGCTCCGGGGGGGCCCTCCACTTT. Protein: CASSDVTGSGGALHF.

In DNA form, the CDR3 reads TGTGCCAGCAGCTTCCAGGGCACCTATGGCTACACCTTC. Residues: CASSFQGTYGYTF. V usage is TRBV5-6 and J usage is TRBJ1-2, with a weak D call TRBD1 (5 bases). Germline V gene data show CDR1 as SGHDT and CDR2 as YYEEEE. The CDR3 covers 13 residues. V gave up 2 bases and J gave up 4 bases, with 9 bases separating them.

The chain is built from TRBV18 and TRBJ1-4, with TRBD1 matching 12 bases. Germline trimming cut 0 bases from V and 7 bases from J; bases unmatched to any gene: 3. The CDR3 totals 16 residues. Germline V gene lookup returns CDR1 KGHSH and CDR2 LQKENI. Here the CDR3 reads CASSPPKGQGAEKLFF. DNA of the CDR3: TGTGCCAGCTCACCACCGAAGGGACAGGGGGCTGAAAAACTGTTTTTT.

The V and J genes are TRBV27 and TRBJ1-1; no reliable D call. The CDR3 has 11 amino acids. Germline assignment: CDR1 MNHEY and CDR2 SMNVEV (reference sequence). Trimming took off 4 bases at V and 10 bases at J, with 10 bases between the two ends. Here the CDR3 reads CASSSGGVAFF. As DNA, the CDR3 is TGTGCCAGCAGTTCCGGCGGAGTAGCTTTCTTT.

The chain recombines TRBV11-2 with TRBJ2-1; 9 bases align to TRBD1. This CDR3 has 15 residues. J lost 4 bases, V lost 4 bases, and 5 bases had no gene match. Looked up from germline, CDR1 is SGHAT and CDR2 is FQNNGV. DNA of the CDR3: TGTGCCAGCAGCTCCCCCGGACAGGGGTACAATGAGCAGTTCTTC. Translating gives CASSSPGQGYNEQFF.

The chain combines TRBV3-1 (or the pseudogene TRBV3-2) with TRBJ1-1; D uncertain. The CDR3 runs to 15 residues. V gave up 4 bases and J gave up 6 bases, with 18 bases separating them. Germline CDR1 reads LGHDT; CDR2 reads YNNKEL (reference sequence). The CDR3 here is CASSLEGLSSSEAFF. CDR3 bases: TGTGCCAGCAGCCTCGAGGGTCTCTCGTCCTCTGAAGCTTTCTTT.

The sample holds a few counts of this clone. The genes are TRBV5-4 and TRBJ2-7; D gene ambiguous. Looked up from germline, CDR1 is SGHNT and CDR2 is YYREEE (reference sequence). This CDR3 has 13 amino acids. V gave up 3 bases and J gave up 2 bases, with 9 bases separating them. The DNA for the CDR3 is TGTGCCAGCAGCTCCCCAGAGGCCTACGAGCAGTACTTC. It codes for CASSSPEAYEQYF.

The chain links TRBV3-1 (or the pseudogene TRBV3-2) to TRBJ2-2, with 15 positions matching TRBD2. This CDR3 contains 16 residues. J was trimmed by 7 bases and V by 4 bases; bases with no gene match: 4. The germline gives CDR1 LGHDT, CDR2 YNNKEL (reference sequence). The CDR3 nucleotides read TGTGCCAGCAGCCTCGGACTAGCGGGGGGGATCGGGGAGCTGTTTTTT. It translates to CASSLGLAGGIGELFF.

The chain couples TRBV27 to TRBJ2-6; 8 bases match TRBD2. Germline V lookup: CDR1 MNHEY, CDR2 SMNVEV (reference sequence). V was clipped by 7 bases and J by 2 bases; unmatched bases: 10. The CDR3 is 17 residues long. Here the CDR3 DNA reads TGTGCCAGCACGGATTCTGCGGGGGGCCCTGGGGCCAACGTCCTGACTTTC. Translating it yields CASTDSAGGPGANVLTF.

The genes are TRBV19 and TRBJ2-1; D may be TRBD1 or TRBD2 (9 bases each). The CDR3 is 18 amino acids. V was cut by 5 bases and J by 7 bases, with 27 bases left in between. Germline CDR1 and CDR2: LNHDA and SQIVND (reference sequence). CDR3 region: CASSRDRVRLAGRNEQFF. CDR3 bases: TGTGCCAGTAGTCGGGACAGGGTGCGGCTAGCGGGGAGGAATGAGCAGTTCTTC.

The gene calls are TRBV19 and TRBJ1-1, with TRBD1 matching over 7 bases. This CDR3 is 15 amino acids long. The germline CDR1 and CDR2 sequences are LNHDA and SQIVND (reference sequence). Germline trimming cut 7 bases from V and 0 bases from J; bases unmatched to any gene: 8. Here the CDR3 DNA reads TGTGCCAGTACCCTCTTTGGGACAGTGAACACTGAAGCTTTCTTT. Translation gives CASTLFGTVNTEAFF.

This sequence joins TRBV6-2 or TRBV6-3 and TRBJ1-5, with 9 bases matching TRBD1. Losses at the gene ends were 4 bases for V and 2 bases for J; bases not matched to a gene: 12. CDR1 MNHEY and CDR2 SVGEGT come from the germline V gene. The CDR3 extends over 18 amino acids. The CDR3 here is CASSLSTGGIVRNQPQHF. CDR3 DNA sequence: TGTGCCAGCAGTTTATCTACAGGGGGCATAGTTCGCAATCAGCCCCAGCATTTT.

This clone has a single count. The chain joins TRBV6-5 to TRBJ1-2, with 8 positions matching TRBD1. This CDR3 is built from 13 residues. V lost 7 bases to trimming and J lost 3 bases; unmatched junction nucleotides: 4. Germline CDR1 and CDR2: MNHEY and SVGAGI. The CDR3 nucleotides read TGTGCCAGCACAAGACAGGGGTACTATGGCTACACCTTC. As protein: CASTRQGYYGYTF.

This clone was found once. The chain recombines TRBV13 with TRBJ2-7, with 8 positions matching TRBD2. The V gene's germline CDR1 is PRHDT and CDR2 FYEKMQ (reference sequence). The junction had 8 bases not matched to a gene; V was cut back by 1 base and J by 6 bases. The CDR3 spans 15 residues. The CDR3 loop is CASSLANGGALEQYF. As DNA, the CDR3 is TGTGCCAGCAGCTTAGCAAACGGGGGGGCCCTCGAGCAGTACTTC.

As DNA, the CDR3 is TGTGCCAGCAGTCCAAGGGAAGGGGGCGAGAACTATGGCTACACCTTC. This encodes CASSPREGGENYGYTF. The chain combines TRBV4-2 with TRBJ1-2; TRBD1 agrees at 7 bases. The CDR3 sequence is 16 residues long. Germline V gene data show CDR1 as LGHNA and CDR2 as YNFKEQ. Trimming took 6 bases from V and 2 from J; bases not matched to a gene: 12.

The DNA for the CDR3 is TGTGCCAGTACCCGGAGCGGGGACCAGCCCCAGCATTTT. Protein: CASTRSGDQPQHF. The V gene is TRBV12-3 or TRBV12-4, the J gene TRBJ1-5, with a tentative D call TRBD1 (5 bases). This CDR3 has 13 amino acids. V dropped 9 bases and J dropped 7 bases, with 16 bases sitting between them.

The rearrangement uses TRBV5-4 and TRBJ1-3; maybe TRBD1 (5 bases). From germline, CDR1 is SGHNT and CDR2 YYREEE (reference sequence). The V gene lost 4 bases and the J gene lost 1 base, with 15 bases spanning the gap. There are 16 residues in the CDR3. This chain's CDR3 is CASSRRGVQSGNTIYF. CDR3 bases: TGTGCCAGCAGCCGCCGGGGGGTTCAGTCTGGAAACACCATATATTTT.

The V call is TRBV6-5, the J call TRBJ1-6; a possible D gene is TRBD1 (6 bases). CDR3 length: 14 residues. V was cut by 7 bases and J by 5 bases, with 12 bases left in between. Germline CDR1 and CDR2: MNHEY and SVGAGI. The DNA for the CDR3 is TGTGCCAGCAAAACAGGGTTGGATAATTCACCCCTCCACTTT. It yields the protein CASKTGLDNSPLHF.